This T cell receptor beta chain comes out of a study of shared clonotypes between healthy human individuals. Study context: Donors had three CD4 naive, three CD4 memory, two CD8 naive and one CD8 memory plate apiece. General study points: Represented diversity (both genetic and exposure-history) was limited by the small number of donors. Exclusively blood specimens were collected; tissue repertoires likely differ.

Naive CD8 cells were CD45RO-negative, positively selected for CCR7, excluding terminally differentiated effector memory CD45RA+ cells. For every subset, genomic DNA was evenly distributed across several immunoSEQ plates. The data were produced by immunoSEQ multiplex PCR, yet TCRdb's version contains in-frame clones alone and is incomplete. The repertoire holds 800,000 to 950,000 clones, with roughly 96% as singletons. Trimming pared 6 bases from V and 6 bases from J, leaving 12 bases between. Germline V gives CDR1 MDHEN, CDR2 SYDVKM. This CDR3 contains 13 residues. Of note for this clone: Its antigen remains unidentified.

The rearrangement joins TRBV28 to TRBJ2-1; D possibly corresponds to TRBD1 (6 bases). What was sequenced was naive CD8+ T cells sorted from blood. The receptor's source is a man younger than 40 in good health. The CDR3 here is CASSVPRGNEQFF. The CDR3 DNA reads as TGTGCCAGCAGCGTGCCCAGGGGCAATGAGCAGTTCTTC.